This is a list of T cell receptor beta chains from one sample in a study of blood T cell repertoires in COVID-19. Data came from immunoSEQ multiplex PCR; TCRdb stores just in-frame clones and leaves some out. The sample includes roughly 230,000 clones, almost 90% of them seen just once. The sequenced material came from peripheral blood. All receptors derive from a woman between 55 and 75 years old with COVID-19, enrolled during active disease. Each CDR3 is given with its conserved first and last residue. The D gene is left open where the match is weak. Some rows mark clone size as missing; the rest say once, few, many or name a class of expanded clone.

TRBV6-4	TRBJ1-6	.	.	CASRKDRYNSPLHF	TGTGCCAGCAGGAAAGACAGATATAATTCACCCCTCCACTTT
TRBV19	TRBJ1-2	.	.	CASSSAGFGYTF	TGTGCCAGTAGTAGCGCAGGGTTCGGCTACACCTTC
TRBV10-3	TRBJ2-1	TRBD2	.	CAISGRTSGENEQFF	TGTGCCATCAGTGGCAGGACTAGCGGCGAAAATGAGCAGTTCTTC
TRBV5-4	TRBJ1-2	.	once	CASSSRNRAYGYTF	TGTGCCAGCAGCTCAAGAAATAGAGCCTATGGCTACACCTTC
TRBV9	TRBJ2-3	TRBD2	.	CASSPRLAGGLDTQYF	TGTGCCAGCAGCCCTCGACTAGCGGGGGGCCTGGATACGCAGTATTTT
TRBV6-2/TRBV6-3	TRBJ2-7	TRBD1	once	CASSFPNRGEQYF	TGTGCCAGCAGTTTCCCCAACAGGGGCGAGCAGTACTTC
TRBV19	TRBJ2-7	.	.	CASSRVLTSEEQYF	TGTGCCAGTAGTAGGGTACTAACCTCGGAGGAGCAGTACTTC
TRBV11-2	TRBJ2-7	.	.	CASSLGGDRQYF	TGTGCCAGCAGCTTAGGGGGGGACAGGCAGTACTTC
TRBV3-1/TRBV3-2	TRBJ2-7	.	.	CASSQYSDRSYEQYF	TGTGCCAGCAGCCAATATTCCGACAGGTCCTACGAGCAGTACTTC
TRBV5-4	TRBJ2-1	.	.	CASSPPGHRYNEQFF	TGTGCCAGCAGCCCACCGGGACACCGATACAATGAGCAGTTCTTC
TRBV2	TRBJ1-1	TRBD1	.	CASPLGDRGNTEAFF	TGTGCCAGCCCCCTTGGGGACAGGGGGAACACTGAAGCTTTCTTT